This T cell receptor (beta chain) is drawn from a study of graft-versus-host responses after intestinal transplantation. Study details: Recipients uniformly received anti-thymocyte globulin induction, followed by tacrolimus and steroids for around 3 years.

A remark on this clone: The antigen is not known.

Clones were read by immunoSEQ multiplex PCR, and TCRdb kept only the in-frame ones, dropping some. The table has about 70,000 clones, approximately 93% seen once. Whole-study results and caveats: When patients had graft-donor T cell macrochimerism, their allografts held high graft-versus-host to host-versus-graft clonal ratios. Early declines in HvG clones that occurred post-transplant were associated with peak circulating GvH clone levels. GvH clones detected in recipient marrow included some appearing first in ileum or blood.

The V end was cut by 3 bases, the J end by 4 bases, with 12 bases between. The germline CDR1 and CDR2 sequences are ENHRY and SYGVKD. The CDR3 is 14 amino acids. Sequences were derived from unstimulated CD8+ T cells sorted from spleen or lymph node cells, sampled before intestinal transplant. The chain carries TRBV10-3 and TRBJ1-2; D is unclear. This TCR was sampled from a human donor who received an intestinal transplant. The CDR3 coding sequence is TGTGCCATCAGTGACGAAGAGCGCAGCTATGGCTACACCTTC. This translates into CAISDEERSYGYTF.